This is a list of T cell receptor beta chains from one sample in a study of T cell changes during pregnancy in multiple sclerosis. Repertoires were generated with immunoSEQ multiplex PCR, while TCRdb's copy carries only in-frame clones and drops some. The sample has 90,000 to 120,000 clones, just over 90% seen once. Specimen: peripheral blood, collected in the second trimester of pregnancy. Receptors were obtained from a female donor with multiple sclerosis, enrolled in a pregnancy study. The CDR3 runs from the conserved cysteine through the conserved F or W. D genes are given only for firm matches. Clone size is stated in some rows and not others, as once, few, many or a class when expanded.

V gene	clone size	J gene	D gene	CDR3 protein	CDR3 DNA
TRBV28	-	TRBJ2-2	-	CASSLESHTGELFF	TGTGCCAGCAGTTTGGAGAGTCACACCGGGGAGCTGTTTTTT
TRBV10-3	-	TRBJ2-3	TRBD2	CAIGAGGLGDTQYF	TGTGCCATCGGGGCGGGAGGGCTGGGAGATACGCAGTATTTT
TRBV6-1	-	TRBJ1-2	-	CASSDDRYYGYTF	TGTGCCAGCAGTGACGACAGGTACTATGGCTACACCTTC
TRBV6-6	-	TRBJ2-3	-	CASSPRGTDTQYF	TGTGCCAGCAGCCCTAGAGGCACAGATACGCAGTATTTT
TRBV5-1	-	TRBJ2-3	TRBD2	CASSPGLAGGPWDTQYF	TGCGCCAGCAGCCCCGGACTAGCGGGGGGGCCCTGGGATACGCAGTATTTT
TRBV7-9	-	TRBJ2-3	-	CASTLSGTDTQYF	TGTGCCAGCACTCTTAGCGGCACAGATACGCAGTATTTT
TRBV10-3	-	TRBJ2-3	-	CAISEEPRHTQYF	TGTGCCATCAGTGAGGAGCCGCGGCATACGCAGTATTTT
TRBV10-3	-	TRBJ1-1	-	CAISEGVERGTEAFF	TGTGCCATCAGTGAGGGAGTGGAGCGTGGCACTGAAGCTTTCTTT
TRBV5-6	-	TRBJ1-2	-	CASSWNVNSPVDNTF	TGTGCCAGCAGCTGGAACGTCAACTCGCCCGTAGACAACACCTTC
TRBV19	-	TRBJ1-3	-	CASSPSREAGNTIYF	TGTGCCAGTAGCCCGAGTCGTGAAGCTGGAAACACCATATATTTT
TRBV9	-	TRBJ2-7	-	CASSVAAGKAYEQYF	TGTGCCAGCAGCGTAGCGGCAGGGAAGGCCTACGAGCAGTACTTC
TRBV6-1	-	TRBJ1-1	-	CASSLLPRSNTEAFF	TGTGCCAGCAGCCTCCTCCCGAGGTCGAACACTGAAGCTTTCTTT
TRBV7-2	-	TRBJ2-1	-	CASSLVGAGWDEQFF	TGTGCCAGCAGCTTAGTTGGGGCAGGGTGGGATGAGCAGTTCTTC
TRBV5-6	-	TRBJ2-1	-	CASTPPDLSNEQFF	TGTGCCAGCACCCCTCCGGACTTGTCAAATGAGCAGTTCTTC
TRBV9	once	TRBJ2-1	TRBD2	CASSVGPSGGAYNEQFF	TGTGCCAGCAGCGTAGGGCCCAGCGGGGGGGCTTACAATGAGCAGTTCTTC
TRBV9	few	TRBJ1-6	-	CASSVSTTNSSPLHF	TGTGCCAGCAGCGTTTCGACAACGAACTCGTCACCCCTCCACTTT
TRBV13	-	TRBJ2-5	-	CASSPIGQQETQYF	TGTGCCAGCAGCCCGATAGGACAGCAAGAGACCCAGTACTTC
TRBV6-5	-	TRBJ1-1	-	CASSRGETEAFF	TGTGCCAGCAGCCGGGGGGAGACTGAAGCTTTCTTT
TRBV2	-	TRBJ2-5	TRBD2	CASSVASGEETQYF	TGTGCCAGCAGTGTGGCTAGCGGGGAAGAGACCCAGTACTTC
TRBV7-9	-	TRBJ1-4	-	CASSFRVDEKLFF	TGTGCCAGCAGCTTCCGGGTGGATGAAAAACTGTTTTTT
TRBV5-1	once	TRBJ1-2	-	CASSLTQGSAYGYTF	TGCGCCAGCAGCTTGACCCAGGGGTCGGCCTATGGCTACACCTTC
TRBV5-4	-	TRBJ2-7	TRBD1	CASSLPGQGAYEQYF	TGTGCCAGCAGCCTCCCGGGACAGGGGGCCTACGAGCAGTACTTC
TRBV7-2	-	TRBJ1-2	-	CASSTHRAYGYTF	TGTGCCAGCAGCACCCACAGGGCCTATGGCTACACCTTC
TRBV5-1	-	TRBJ2-4	TRBD2	CASSQGLAGGLLAKNIQYF	TGCGCCAGCAGCCAAGGACTAGCGGGAGGGCTCCTAGCCAAAAACATTCAGTACTTC
TRBV30	-	TRBJ2-7	-	CAWSRQGLSSYEQYF	TGTGCCTGGAGTCGGCAGGGGCTCTCCTCCTACGAGCAGTACTTC
TRBV6-5	once	TRBJ2-2	TRBD2	CASSYGEGTGELFF	TGTGCCAGCAGTTACGGGGAGGGCACCGGGGAGCTGTTTTTT